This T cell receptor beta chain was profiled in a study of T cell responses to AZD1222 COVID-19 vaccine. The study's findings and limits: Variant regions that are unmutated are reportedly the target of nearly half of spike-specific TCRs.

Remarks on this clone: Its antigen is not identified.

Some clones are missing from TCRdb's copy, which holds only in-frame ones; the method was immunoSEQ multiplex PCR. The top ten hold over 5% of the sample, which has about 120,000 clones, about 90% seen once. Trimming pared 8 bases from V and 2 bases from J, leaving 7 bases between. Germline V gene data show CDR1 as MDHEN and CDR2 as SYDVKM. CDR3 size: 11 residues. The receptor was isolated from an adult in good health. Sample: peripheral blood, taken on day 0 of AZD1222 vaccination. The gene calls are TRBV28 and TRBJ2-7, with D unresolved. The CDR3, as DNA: TGTGCCAGCGCTGTGGCCTACGAGCAGTACTTC. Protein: CASAVAYEQYF.